A single sample gave rise to the 7 T cell receptor beta chains below, sequenced in a study of tumor-infiltrating lymphocytes in oesophageal squamous cell carcinoma. TCRdb itself ran the PCR reads through MiXCR, one entry per CDR3 protein. The sample lists 15,000 to 20,000 distinct CDR3 sequences, around 40% occurring once. Source material: blood. All receptors derive from a female donor with esophageal squamous cell carcinoma.

On this clonotype: One base away lies a much larger clone, so this may be a sequencing read error. The V and J genes are TRBV12-3 or TRBV12-4 and TRBJ1-2; D possibly corresponds to TRBD1 (5 bases). This CDR3 has 15 residues. DNA of the CDR3: TGTCCCAGCAGTTTGAAGGGACGGGGCGACTATGGCTACACCTTC. Translated: CPSSLKGRGDYGYTF.

The V call is TRBV7-6, the J call TRBJ1-1; 13 bases map to TRBD2. The tail of the sequence fits TRBJ2-3 better, so the J call may be wrong. The CDR3 length is 16 residues. Germline CDR1 and CDR2: SGHVS and FNYEAQ. CDR3 in amino acids: CASSVLAGGGTDTQYF. DNA for the CDR3: TGTGCCAGCAGCGTACTAGCGGGAGGGGGCACAGATACGCAGTATTTT.

In its sample, this clonotype is medium-sized. The genes are TRBV7-2 and TRBJ2-1, with D perhaps matching TRBD1 or TRBD2 (5 bases each). The germline V gene encodes CDR1 SGHTA and CDR2 FQGNSA. This CDR3 has 15 residues. Trimming took off 5 bases at V and 1 base at J, with 12 bases between the two ends. CDR3 residues: CASSRDRRSYNEQFF. CDR3 coding DNA: TGTGCCAGCAGCCGGGACCGTCGTTCCTACAATGAGCAGTTCTTC. The variable domain in full, completed from reference TRBV7-2 and TRBJ2-1, reads GAGVSQSPSNKVTEKGKDVELRCDPISGHTALYWYRQSLGQGLEFLIYFQGNSAPDKSGLPSDRFSAERTGGSVSTLTIQRTQQEDSAVYLCASSRDRRSYNEQFFGPGTRLTVL.

This clonotype is termed medium-sized. This sequence joins TRBV12-3 or TRBV12-4 and TRBJ2-1; 8 bases agree with TRBD1. With V trimmed by 7 bases and J by 4 bases, 15 bases remained unmatched. This CDR3 comprises 17 residues. CDR3 amino acids: CASTSPKPGTGYNEQFF. The CDR3 DNA reads TGTGCCAGCACCTCTCCCAAGCCCGGGACAGGATACAATGAGCAGTTCTTC.

This clonotype occurred once. The CDR3 spells CASSDASYNEQFF. CDR3 nucleotide sequence: TGCGCCAGCAGTGACGCCTCCTACAATGAGCAGTTCTTC. The rearrangement joins TRBV10-1 to TRBJ2-1; no firm D call. Trimming left V 3 bases short and J 0 bases short, with 3 bases between. This CDR3 comprises 13 residues. From germline, CDR1 is WNHNN and CDR2 SYGVQD (reference sequence).

This clonotype was counted many times. This may be a read error: a much more frequent sequence differs by one nucleotide. The gene calls are TRBV7-9 and TRBJ2-1; no clear D. The CDR3 extends over 13 amino acids. The germline V gene encodes CDR1 SEHNR and CDR2 FQNEAQ (reference sequence). Trimming shortened V by 5 bases and J by 10 bases, and 15 bases separated the two germline ends. As DNA, the CDR3 is TGTGCCAGCAGCCCCTTAAGCTCCTACGAGCAGTTCTTC. This codes for CASSPLSSYEQFF.

This clonotype was counted many times. J is TRBJ2-1 and V is TRBV19; D gene unclear. The CDR3 is 13 residues long. Germline loops: CDR1 LNHDA, CDR2 SQIVND (reference sequence). The germline V and J ends were trimmed by 9 bases and 0 bases, with 9 bases remaining between them. For the CDR3, the DNA is TGTGCCAGCGGAGAGAGCTCCTACAATGAGCAGTTCTTC. Translated: CASGESSYNEQFF.